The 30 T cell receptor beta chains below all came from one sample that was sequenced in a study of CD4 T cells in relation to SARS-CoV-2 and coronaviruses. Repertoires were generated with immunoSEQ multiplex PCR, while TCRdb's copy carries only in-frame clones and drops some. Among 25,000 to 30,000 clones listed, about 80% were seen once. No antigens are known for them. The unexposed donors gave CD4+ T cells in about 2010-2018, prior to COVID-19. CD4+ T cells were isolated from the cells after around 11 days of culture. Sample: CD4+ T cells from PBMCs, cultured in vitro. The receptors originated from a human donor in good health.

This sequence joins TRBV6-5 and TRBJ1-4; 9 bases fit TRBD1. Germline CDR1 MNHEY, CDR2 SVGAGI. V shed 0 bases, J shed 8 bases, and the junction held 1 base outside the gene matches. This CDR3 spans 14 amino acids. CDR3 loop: CASSYSGTGEKLFF. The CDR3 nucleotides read TGTGCCAGCAGTTACTCCGGGACAGGGGAAAAACTGTTTTTT.

In nucleotides, the CDR3 is TGTGCCAGCAGCTCAGGACCCTCCAGGGAGACCCAGTACTTC. Translating gives CASSSGPSRETQYF. V gene TRBV7-2 combines with J gene TRBJ2-5; no firm D call. The CDR3 extends over 14 amino acids. In germline, CDR1 is SGHTA, CDR2 FQGNSA. The V end lost 4 bases, the J end lost 5 bases, and 14 bases lay between the germline ends.

CDR3 protein: CASSIGTGAFNTEAFF. CDR3 sequence (DNA): TGTGCCAGCAGCATAGGGACAGGGGCGTTTAACACTGAAGCTTTCTTT. V and J are TRBV7-9 and TRBJ1-1, with 10 bases identical to TRBD1. There are 16 residues in the CDR3. V trimming: 5 bases; J trimming: 2 bases; junction bases outside the gene matches: 8. Germline V gene data show CDR1 as SEHNR and CDR2 as FQNEAQ (reference sequence). The full variable domain, with the rest looked up from reference TRBV7-9 and TRBJ1-1, is DTGVSQNPRHKITKRGQNVTFRCDPISEHNRLYWYRQTLGQGPEFLTYFQNEAQLEKSRLLSDRFSAERPKGSFSTLEIQRTEQGDSAMYLCASSIGTGAFNTEAFFGQGTRLTVV.

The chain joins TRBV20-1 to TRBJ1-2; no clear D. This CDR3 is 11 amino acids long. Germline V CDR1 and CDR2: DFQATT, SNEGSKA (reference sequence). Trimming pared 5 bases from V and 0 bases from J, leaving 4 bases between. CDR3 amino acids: CSAHANYGYTF. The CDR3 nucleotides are TGCAGTGCTCACGCTAACTATGGCTACACCTTC.

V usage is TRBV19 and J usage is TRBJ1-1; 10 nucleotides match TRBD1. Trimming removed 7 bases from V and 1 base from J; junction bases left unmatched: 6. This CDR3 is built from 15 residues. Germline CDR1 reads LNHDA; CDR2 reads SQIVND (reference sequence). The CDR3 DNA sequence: TGTGCCAGTACTGGGACAGGGGTAGGGAACACTGAAGCTTTCTTT. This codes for CASTGTGVGNTEAFF.

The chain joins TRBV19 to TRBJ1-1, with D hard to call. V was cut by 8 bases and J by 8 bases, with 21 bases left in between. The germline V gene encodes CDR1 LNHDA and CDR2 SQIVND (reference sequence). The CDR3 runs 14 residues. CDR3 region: CASGFRGANVEAFF. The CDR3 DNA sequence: TGTGCCAGTGGGTTCCGGGGAGCGAACGTGGAAGCTTTCTTT.

CDR3 nucleotide sequence: TGTGCCAGCAGCTCCGCTGATTGGCAGGGGTATCGAAATGGCTACACCTTC. This codes for CASSSADWQGYRNGYTF. V usage is TRBV7-9 and J usage is TRBJ1-2; a weak D match, TRBD1 (6 bases). V gave up 4 bases and J gave up 6 bases, with 24 bases separating them. The CDR3 spans 17 residues. The germline CDR1 and CDR2 sequences are SEHNR and FQNEAQ (reference sequence). Filled out from reference TRBV7-9 and TRBJ1-2, the complete variable domain reads DTGVSQNPRHKITKRGQNVTFRCDPISEHNRLYWYRQTLGQGPEFLTYFQNEAQLEKSRLLSDRFSAERPKGSFSTLEIQRTEQGDSAMYLCASSSADWQGYRNGYTFGSGTRLTVV.

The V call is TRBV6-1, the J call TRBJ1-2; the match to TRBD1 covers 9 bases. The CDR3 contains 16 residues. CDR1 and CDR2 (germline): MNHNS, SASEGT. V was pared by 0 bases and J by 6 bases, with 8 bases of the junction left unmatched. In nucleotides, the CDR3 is TGTGCCAGCAGTGAAGCGCTTCATCGGACAGGGGATGGCTACACCTTC. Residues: CASSEALHRTGDGYTF.

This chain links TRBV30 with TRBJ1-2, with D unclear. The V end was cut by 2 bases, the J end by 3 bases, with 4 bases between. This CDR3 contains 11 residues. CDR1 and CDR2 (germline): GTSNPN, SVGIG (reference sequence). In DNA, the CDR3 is TGTGCCTGGAGTTTCTACTATGGCTACACCTTC. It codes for CAWSFYYGYTF.

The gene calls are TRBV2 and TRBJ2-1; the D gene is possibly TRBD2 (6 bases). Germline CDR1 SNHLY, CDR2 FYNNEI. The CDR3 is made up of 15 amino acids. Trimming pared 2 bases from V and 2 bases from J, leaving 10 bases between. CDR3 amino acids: CASSEMGGTYNEQFF. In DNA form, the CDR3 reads TGTGCCAGCAGTGAAATGGGGGGAACCTACAATGAGCAGTTCTTC.

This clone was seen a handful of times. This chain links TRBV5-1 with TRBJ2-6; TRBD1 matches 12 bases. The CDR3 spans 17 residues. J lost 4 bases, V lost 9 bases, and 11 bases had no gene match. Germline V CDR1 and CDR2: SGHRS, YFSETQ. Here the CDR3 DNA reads TGCGCCACCCGGGCGGGACAGGGGGCGCGAGGGGCCAACGTCCTGACTTTC. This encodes CATRAGQGARGANVLTF.

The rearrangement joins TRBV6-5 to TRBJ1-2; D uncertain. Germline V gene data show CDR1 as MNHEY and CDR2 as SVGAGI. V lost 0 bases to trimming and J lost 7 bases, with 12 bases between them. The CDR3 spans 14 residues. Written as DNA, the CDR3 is TGTGCCAGCAGTTACTCGAGCCGGCTCGGTGGCTACACCTTC. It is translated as CASSYSSRLGGYTF.

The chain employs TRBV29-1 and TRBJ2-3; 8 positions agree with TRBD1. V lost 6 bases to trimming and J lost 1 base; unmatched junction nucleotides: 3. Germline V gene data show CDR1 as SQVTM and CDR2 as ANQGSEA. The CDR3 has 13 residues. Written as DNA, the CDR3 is TGCAGCGTATCGACAGGGGGCACAGATACGCAGTATTTT. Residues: CSVSTGGTDTQYF.

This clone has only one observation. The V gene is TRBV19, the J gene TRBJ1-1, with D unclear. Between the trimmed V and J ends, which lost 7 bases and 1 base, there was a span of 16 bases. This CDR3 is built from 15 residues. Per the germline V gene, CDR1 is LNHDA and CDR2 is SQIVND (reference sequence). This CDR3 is CASINPSGSNTEAFF. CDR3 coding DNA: TGTGCCAGTATTAACCCAAGCGGGTCGAACACTGAAGCTTTCTTT.

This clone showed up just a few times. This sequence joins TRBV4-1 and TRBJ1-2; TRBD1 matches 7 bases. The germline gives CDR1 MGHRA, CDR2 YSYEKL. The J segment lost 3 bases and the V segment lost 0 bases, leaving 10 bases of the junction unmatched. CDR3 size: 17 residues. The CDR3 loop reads CASSQDRQTGIDYGYTF. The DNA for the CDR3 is TGCGCCAGCAGCCAAGACAGGCAGACAGGGATAGACTATGGCTACACCTTC.

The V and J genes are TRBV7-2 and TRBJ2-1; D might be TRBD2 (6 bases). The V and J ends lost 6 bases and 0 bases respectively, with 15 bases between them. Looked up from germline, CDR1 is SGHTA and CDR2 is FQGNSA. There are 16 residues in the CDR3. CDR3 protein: CASRPTSLSSYNEQFF. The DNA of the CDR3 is TGTGCCAGCAGGCCAACTAGCCTTAGCTCCTACAATGAGCAGTTCTTC.

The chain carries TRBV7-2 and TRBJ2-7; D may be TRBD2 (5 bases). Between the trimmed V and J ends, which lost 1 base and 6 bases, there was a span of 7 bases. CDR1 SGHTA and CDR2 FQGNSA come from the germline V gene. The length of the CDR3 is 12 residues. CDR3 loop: CASSLVLGEQYF. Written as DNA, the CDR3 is TGTGCCAGCAGCTTAGTACTAGGCGAGCAGTACTTC.

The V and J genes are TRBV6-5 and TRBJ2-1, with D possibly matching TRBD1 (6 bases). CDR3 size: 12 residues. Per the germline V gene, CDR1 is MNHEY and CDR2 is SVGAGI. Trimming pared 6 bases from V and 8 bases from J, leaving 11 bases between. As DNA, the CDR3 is TGTGCCAGCAGGGACAGCTCCTATGAGCAGTTCTTC. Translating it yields CASRDSSYEQFF.

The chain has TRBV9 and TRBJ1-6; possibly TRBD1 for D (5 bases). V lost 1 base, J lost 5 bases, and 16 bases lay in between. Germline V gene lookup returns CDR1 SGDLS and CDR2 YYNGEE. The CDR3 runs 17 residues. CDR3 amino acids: CASSVKAGAENNSPLHF. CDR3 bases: TGTGCCAGCAGCGTAAAAGCCGGGGCTGAAAATAATTCACCCCTCCACTTT.

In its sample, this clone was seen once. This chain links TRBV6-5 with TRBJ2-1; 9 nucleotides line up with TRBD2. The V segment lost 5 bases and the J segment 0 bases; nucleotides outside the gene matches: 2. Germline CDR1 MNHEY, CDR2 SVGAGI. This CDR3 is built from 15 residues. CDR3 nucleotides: TGTGCCAGCAGTATTAGCGGGGGCTCCTACAATGAGCAGTTCTTC. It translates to CASSISGGSYNEQFF.

The CDR3 sequence: CASSATGGMGGNTIYF. CDR3 sequence (DNA): TGTGCCAGCAGCGCGACGGGGGGTATGGGTGGAAACACCATATATTTT. This chain uses TRBV9 with TRBJ1-3; tentatively, D is TRBD1 (5 bases). There are 16 residues in the CDR3. Germline V CDR1 and CDR2: SGDLS, YYNGEE. Trimming stripped 3 bases from V and 3 bases from J, with 16 bases between.

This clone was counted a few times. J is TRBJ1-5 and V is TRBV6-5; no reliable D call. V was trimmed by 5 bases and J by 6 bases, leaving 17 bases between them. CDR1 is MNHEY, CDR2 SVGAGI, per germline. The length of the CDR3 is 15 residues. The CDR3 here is CASSPGRGRGQPQHF. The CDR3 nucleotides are TGTGCCAGCAGTCCAGGACGAGGCAGAGGTCAGCCCCAGCATTTT.

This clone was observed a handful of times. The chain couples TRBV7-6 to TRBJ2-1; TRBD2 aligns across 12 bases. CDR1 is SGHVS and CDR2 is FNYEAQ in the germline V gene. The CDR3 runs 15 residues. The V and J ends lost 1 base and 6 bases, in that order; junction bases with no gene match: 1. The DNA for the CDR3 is TGTGCCAGCAGCTTAGGGACTAGCGGGACCAATGAGCAGTTCTTC. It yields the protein CASSLGTSGTNEQFF. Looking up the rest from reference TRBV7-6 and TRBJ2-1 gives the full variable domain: GAGVSQSPRYKVTKRGQDVALRCDPISGHVSLYWYRQALGQGPEFLTYFNYEAQQDKSGLPNDRFSAERPEGSISTLTIQRTEQRDSAMYRCASSLGTSGTNEQFFGPGTRLTVL.

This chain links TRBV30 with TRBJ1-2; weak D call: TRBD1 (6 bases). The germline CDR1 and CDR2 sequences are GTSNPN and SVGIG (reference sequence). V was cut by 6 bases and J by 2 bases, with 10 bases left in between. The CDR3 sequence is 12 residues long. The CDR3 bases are TGTGCCTGCGGACAGCCAAACTATGGCTACACCTTC. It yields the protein CACGQPNYGYTF.

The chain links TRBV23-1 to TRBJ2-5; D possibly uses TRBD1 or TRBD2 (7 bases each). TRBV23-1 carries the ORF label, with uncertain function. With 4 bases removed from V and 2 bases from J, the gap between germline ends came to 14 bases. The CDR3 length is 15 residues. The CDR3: CASSPTGREQETQYF. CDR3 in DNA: TGCGCCAGCAGTCCGACAGGGAGGGAGCAAGAGACCCAGTACTTC.

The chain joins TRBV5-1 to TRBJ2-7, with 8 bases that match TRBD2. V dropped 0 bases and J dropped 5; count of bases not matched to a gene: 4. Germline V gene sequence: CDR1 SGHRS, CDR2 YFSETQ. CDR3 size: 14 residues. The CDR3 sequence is CASSLDGGANEQYF. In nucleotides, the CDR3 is TGCGCCAGCAGCTTGGACGGGGGGGCTAACGAGCAGTACTTC.

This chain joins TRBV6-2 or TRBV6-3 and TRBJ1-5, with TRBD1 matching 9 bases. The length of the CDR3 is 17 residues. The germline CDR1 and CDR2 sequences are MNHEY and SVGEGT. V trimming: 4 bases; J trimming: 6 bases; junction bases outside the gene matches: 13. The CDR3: CASSWGSGDRVFQPQHF. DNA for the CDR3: TGTGCCAGCAGTTGGGGTAGTGGGGACAGGGTTTTTCAGCCCCAGCATTTT.

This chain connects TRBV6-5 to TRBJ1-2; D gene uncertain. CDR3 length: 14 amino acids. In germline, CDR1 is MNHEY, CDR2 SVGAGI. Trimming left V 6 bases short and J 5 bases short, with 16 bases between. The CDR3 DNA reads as TGTGCCAGCAGCGCGGCTGAGTTAGGGTATGGCTACACCTTC. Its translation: CASSAAELGYGYTF.

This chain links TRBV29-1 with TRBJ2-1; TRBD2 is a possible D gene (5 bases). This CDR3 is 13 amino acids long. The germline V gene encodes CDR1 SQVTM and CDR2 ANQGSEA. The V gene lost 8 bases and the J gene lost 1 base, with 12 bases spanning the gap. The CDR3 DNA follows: TGCAGCACCTGGGAGTGGTCCTACAATGAGCAGTTCTTC. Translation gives CSTWEWSYNEQFF.

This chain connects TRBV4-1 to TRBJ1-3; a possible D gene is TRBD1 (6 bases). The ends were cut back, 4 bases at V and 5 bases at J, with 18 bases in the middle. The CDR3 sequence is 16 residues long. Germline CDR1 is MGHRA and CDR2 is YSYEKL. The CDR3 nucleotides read TGCGCCAGCAGCCCCTGGGGGGCCGGGGTTCGAAACACCATATATTTT. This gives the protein CASSPWGAGVRNTIYF.